The subject of this entry is one T cell receptor (beta chain). Its antigen target is currently unknown. No base quality information exists; no much larger clone differs at one position. This specimen comes from a study of blood T cell repertoires in COVID-19 (dated by TCRdb to 2018 to 2021). Regarding the complete study: Samples covering the acute and convalescent phases of COVID-19 were provided by collaborators in the United States, Italy and Spain. Nearly every sample came with metadata listing a de-identified subject ID, COVID-19 status, age in years and sex. The repertoires were released in a freely available public database meant as a resource for research on the immune response to SARS-CoV-2. The prospective study material was composed of cDNA or gDNA derived from T cells, B-cell-depleted T cells, or PBMCs. Where HLA class I and class II types were available, the types were taken from metadata supplied by the sample provider, not from assay-based typing. The dataset comprised deeply sampled blood TCRbeta repertoires from subjects exposed to, actively infected with, or recovered from COVID-19. Samples were obtained from the ongoing ImmuneRACE study (first 160 participants) and from about 1,300 subjects provided by 6 global collaborators.

TCRbeta CDR3 regions were amplified from genomic DNA by means of the immunoSEQ Assay, a bias-controlled multiplex PCR. The source study handled its data this way. The number of nucleated cells in each sample was estimated by amplification of reference gene primers within the assay. Sequence reads were collapsed and filtered to measure the absolute abundance of every unique TCRbeta CDR3 rearrangement. For each sample, productive Simpson clonality was calculated by taking the square root of Simpson's diversity index across productive rearrangements. In its TCRdb copy, this immuneACCESS table keeps in-frame sequences only and misses some clones. Where compared with another copy, unresolved V genes explain less than half of these, and the others have no known cause. Clone size and V and J calls were adopted from that table, with D and trimming inferred from the DNA. This sample lists some 250,000 clones; roughly 80% were detected once. The top ten constitute over 8% of the sample.

Beyond this particular receptor, the publication reports: The amount of clinical and demographic metadata varied by source and participant and was provided uncurated.

The collaborating institutions used their own protocols to collect whole blood in K2EDTA tubes. For TCRbeta analysis, collaborators shipped samples as frozen whole blood, isolated PBMCs, or DNA extracted from either of those sample types. The sequence was obtained from a woman older than 75 with acute or convalescent COVID-19. Sequenced: peripheral blood.

The CDR3 amino acid sequence is: CAISDGGGRQSYEQYF. The DNA reads TGTGCCATCAGTGACGGAGGTGGCCGGCAGTCCTACGAGCAGTACTTC. The chain employs TRBV10-3 and TRBJ2-7, with TRBD2 perhaps the D gene, on 5 matching bases. Based on the germline V gene, the CDR1 and CDR2 sequences are ENHRY and SYGVKD. Reading from cysteine to phenylalanine, the CDR3 counts 16 amino acids. Only the CDR3 portion is preserved as DNA: 48 bases, with reading frame beginning at the first base. V is cut by 3 bases and J by 1 base, and the space between the germline ends is 16 bases.